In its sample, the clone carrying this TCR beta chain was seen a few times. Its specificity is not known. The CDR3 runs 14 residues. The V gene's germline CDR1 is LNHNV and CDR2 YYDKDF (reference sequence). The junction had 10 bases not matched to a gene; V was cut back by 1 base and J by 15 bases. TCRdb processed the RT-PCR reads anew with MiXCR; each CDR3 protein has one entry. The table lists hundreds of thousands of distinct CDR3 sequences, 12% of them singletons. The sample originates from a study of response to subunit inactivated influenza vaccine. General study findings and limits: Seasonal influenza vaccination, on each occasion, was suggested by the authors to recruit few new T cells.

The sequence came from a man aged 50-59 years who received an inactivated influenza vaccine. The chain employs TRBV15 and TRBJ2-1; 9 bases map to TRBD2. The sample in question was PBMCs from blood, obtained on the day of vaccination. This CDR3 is CATSRVAGAIEWFF. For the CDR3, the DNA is TGTGCCACCAGCAGAGTAGCGGGGGCCATAGAATGGTTCTTC.